What follows are 30 T cell receptor beta chains derived from one specimen sequenced in a study of CD8+CD57+ T cells in acquired aplastic anemia (dated by TCRdb to 2017 to 2018). The run used an Illumina HiSeq 2000. Genomic DNA served as template for TCR beta VDJ combination and CDR3 sequence profiling. The public sequencing data were trimmed at Q25 with fastp and processed into clonotypes with MiXCR by TCRdb, which kept only in-frame beta chains. Identical CDR3 protein sequences are pooled into one entry, listed with their most common genes and DNA. In all, the sample holds some 140,000 distinct CDR3 sequences, and just over 50% of those were seen once. The ten largest clones take up 9.5% to 15% of the sample. The patients picked for sequencing were ones in whom flow cytometry had shown an expansion of CD8+CD57+ cells. The sample was sorted CD4+, CD8+, or CD8+CD57+ T cells (not recorded which) from PBMCs. The receptors here all came from a human donor with aplastic anemia.

This clonotype has just a few counts. V is TRBV24-1 and J is TRBJ2-5, with TRBD1 identical over 11 bases. After removal of 4 bases from V and 5 bases from J, the junction contained 5 bases not matched to a gene. CDR1 and CDR2 from the germline V gene are KGHDR and SFDVKD. The CDR3 has 15 residues. The CDR3 here is CATSERTGGFETQYF. In DNA, the CDR3 is TGTGCCACCAGTGAGAGGACAGGGGGCTTCGAGACCCAGTACTTC.

The chain links TRBV7-8 to TRBJ2-7, with 9 bases fitting TRBD2. The CDR3 extends over 14 amino acids. CDR1 SGHVS and CDR2 FQNEAQ come from the germline V gene. V lost 5 bases to trimming and J lost 4 bases; unmatched junction nucleotides: 6. The CDR3 bases are TGTGCCAGCAGCGTGAGCGGGGGGAGATACGAGCAGTACTTC. It specifies CASSVSGGRYEQYF.

The J gene is TRBJ1-5, the V gene TRBV2; D is possibly TRBD1 (5 bases). Per germline, CDR1 SNHLY and CDR2 FYNNEI. V shed 6 bases and J shed 3 bases, with 15 bases lying between them. The CDR3 is 15 residues long. The DNA for the CDR3 is TGTGCCAGCAGGGCTGGGACGGCCATCAATCAGCCCCAGCATTTT. Its protein is CASRAGTAINQPQHF. Based on the CDR3 plus reference TRBV2 and TRBJ1-5, the full variable domain is EPEVTQTPSHQVTQMGQEVILRCVPISNHLYFYWYRQILGQKVEFLVSFYNNEISEKSEIFDDQFSVERPDGSNFTLKIRSTKLEDSAMYFCASRAGTAINQPQHFGDGTRLSIL.

The chain employs TRBV2 and TRBJ1-5; tentatively, D is TRBD1 (6 bases). Germline CDR1 and CDR2: SNHLY and FYNNEI. V shed 1 base and J shed 2 bases, with 9 bases lying between them. The CDR3 has 15 residues. CDR3 in DNA: TGTGCCAGCAGTGAAGGGGGGCAGGGCAATCAGCCCCAGCATTTT. This codes for CASSEGGQGNQPQHF.

This clonotype occurred many times. The chain is built from TRBV20-1 and TRBJ2-3, with TRBD1 as a possible D gene (7 bases). CDR1 and CDR2 from the germline V gene are DFQATT and SNEGSKA (reference sequence). V gave up 2 bases and J gave up 2 bases, with 20 bases separating them. CDR3 length: 17 amino acids. CDR3: CSARSHAWRGPTDTQYF. The CDR3 DNA follows: TGCAGTGCTAGATCCCACGCCTGGAGGGGGCCCACAGATACGCAGTATTTT.

Only one count was recorded for this clonotype. The chain links TRBV7-2 to TRBJ2-2; TRBD1 might be the D (6 bases). There are 17 residues in the CDR3. V lost 0 bases and J 4 bases, leaving 15 bases between the germline ends. Germline assignment: CDR1 SGHTA and CDR2 FQGNSA. The CDR3 bases are TGTGCCAGCAGCTTAGCGCCAAGGACAGTAAGCACCGGGGAGCTGTTTTTT. Residues: CASSLAPRTVSTGELFF.

The rearrangement joins TRBV6-4 to TRBJ2-7, with 14 bases that match TRBD2. The V segment lost 7 bases and the J segment 6 bases; nucleotides outside the gene matches: 17. Germline values: CDR1 MRHNA, CDR2 SNTAGT. The CDR3 is 18 residues long. CDR3 amino acids: CASTRLAGTSGGTLEQYF. The CDR3 DNA is TGTGCCAGCACTCGACTCGCCGGGACTAGCGGGGGAACCCTCGAGCAGTACTTC.

The chain uses TRBV9 and TRBJ2-1; TRBD2 matches 10 bases. V trimming: 4 bases; J trimming: 3 bases; junction bases outside the gene matches: 4. The CDR3 loop spans 15 amino acids. Germline V gene data show CDR1 as SGDLS and CDR2 as YYNGEE. CDR3 DNA sequence: TGTGCCAGCAGCCCGGGACTAGCGTTCTACAATGAGCAGTTCTTC. It is translated as CASSPGLAFYNEQFF.

The chain links TRBV29-1 to TRBJ2-5; 9 nucleotides align to TRBD1. The CDR3 spans 13 residues. Germline CDR1 is SQVTM and CDR2 is ANQGSEA. V trimming: 8 bases; J trimming: 4 bases; junction bases outside the gene matches: 8. The CDR3 nucleotides read TGCAGCTTAGTACAGGGGGCTGGAGAGACCCAGTACTTC. It translates to CSLVQGAGETQYF.

This clonotype was seen many times. CDR3 loop: CASSSDRASEKLFF. The CDR3, as DNA: TGTGCCAGCAGCTCAGACAGGGCCTCTGAAAAACTGTTTTTT. This sequence joins TRBV12-3 or TRBV12-4 and TRBJ1-4; 7 bases line up with TRBD1. After removal of 6 bases from V and 7 bases from J, the junction contained 8 bases not matched to a gene. This CDR3 is built from 14 residues.

The chain couples TRBV10-1 to TRBJ1-2; TRBD1 is a possible D gene (5 bases). The V and J ends lost 6 bases and 6 bases respectively, with 17 bases between them. CDR3 size: 14 residues. CDR1 is WNHNN, CDR2 SYGVQD, per germline (reference sequence). The CDR3 bases are TGCGCCAGCAGCGCCCTGGGGCCCCTGGATGGCTACACCTTC. Encoded protein: CASSALGPLDGYTF.

The CDR3 DNA follows: TGTGCCAGTAGTATCGATGGGTCTGGGGCCAACGTCCTGACTTTC. Amino acids: CASSIDGSGANVLTF. The rearrangement uses TRBV19 and TRBJ2-6, with D unresolved. The CDR3 extends over 15 amino acids. Trimming left V 3 bases short and J 1 base short, with 7 bases between. The germline V gene encodes CDR1 LNHDA and CDR2 SQIVND (reference sequence).

V is TRBV25-1 and J is TRBJ1-2; D unresolved. This CDR3 comprises 13 residues. V lost 4 bases and J lost 1, with 7 bases in between. Germline V gives CDR1 MGHDK, CDR2 SYGVNS. CDR3 amino acids: CASSAGSNYGYTF. CDR3 nucleotide sequence: TGTGCCAGCAGTGCGGGAAGTAACTATGGCTACACCTTC.

J is TRBJ2-2 and V is TRBV15, with 8 positions matching TRBD2. CDR3 length: 15 residues. V was pared by 0 bases and J by 7 bases, with 4 bases of the junction left unmatched. Germline values: CDR1 LNHNV, CDR2 YYDKDF (reference sequence). In DNA form, the CDR3 reads TGTGCCACCAGCAGAGACCGGGGGGGCATCGGGGAGCTGTTTTTT. Protein: CATSRDRGGIGELFF.

The V and J genes are TRBV4-3 and TRBJ2-1, with D tentatively TRBD2 (7 bases). The CDR3 runs 15 residues. V lost 1 base, J lost 10 bases, and 17 bases lay in between. Per the germline V gene, CDR1 is LGHNA and CDR2 is YSLEER. CDR3 loop: CASSQGGGSGREQFF. The CDR3 region has the DNA TGCGCCAGCAGCCAAGGGGGGGGCTCAGGCCGGGAGCAGTTCTTC.

The V and J genes are TRBV25-1 and TRBJ2-1, with 7 bases fitting TRBD1. The J call may be mistaken, given a closer DNA end match to TRBJ2-7. Germline CDR1 and CDR2: MGHDK and SYGVNS. The CDR3 is made up of 15 amino acids. In DNA form, the CDR3 reads TGTGCCAGCAGTGGTCTGACAGGGCAAGGCTACGAGCAGTACTTC. Translated: CASSGLTGQGYEQYF.

V gene TRBV19 combines with J gene TRBJ1-1; maybe TRBD1 (5 bases). The CDR3 runs to 13 residues. CDR1 and CDR2 (germline): LNHDA, SQIVND (reference sequence). V shed 4 bases and J shed 10 bases, with 16 bases lying between them. CDR3: CASSTVAGQSAFF. The CDR3 DNA sequence: TGTGCCAGTAGTACAGTAGCGGGGCAGTCAGCTTTCTTT.

Of note for this clonotype: A single base separates this from a much larger clone, so it may be a read error. This chain joins TRBV27 and TRBJ2-5; D gene unclear. CDR1 is MNHEY and CDR2 is SMNVEV in the germline V gene (reference sequence). This CDR3 contains 15 residues. V shed 2 bases and J shed 4 bases, with 14 bases lying between them. CDR3 amino acids: CASSLSYSEGETQYF. In DNA, the CDR3 is TGTGCCAGCAGTTTAAGTTACAGTGAAGGAGAGACCCAGTACTTC.

The chain combines TRBV29-1 with TRBJ2-3; 10 bases are a match to TRBD2. In germline, CDR1 is SQVTM, CDR2 ANQGSEA. This CDR3 is built from 16 residues. Trimming cost V 7 bases and J 1 base; bases outside gene matches: 11. Here the CDR3 reads CSALGLAGEGTDTQYF. The DNA for the CDR3 is TGCAGCGCCCTAGGGCTAGCGGGGGAAGGCACAGATACGCAGTATTTT.

This chain joins TRBV2 and TRBJ2-3; TRBD2 matches at 11 bases. The germline gives CDR1 SNHLY, CDR2 FYNNEI. The ends lost 7 bases at V and 6 bases at J; junction bases unmatched: 6. The CDR3 length is 14 residues. CDR3 region: CASKLAGEEDTQYF. Written as DNA, the CDR3 is TGTGCCAGCAAACTAGCGGGAGAGGAGGATACGCAGTATTTT.

This clonotype was detected a few times. The genes are TRBV9 and TRBJ1-6; the D gene is possibly TRBD1 (5 bases). The germline V and J ends were trimmed by 1 base and 10 bases, with 6 bases remaining between them. This CDR3 has 12 amino acids. CDR1 and CDR2 from the germline V gene are SGDLS and YYNGEE. DNA of the CDR3: TGTGCCAGCAGCGTACAGGGATCACCCCTCCACTTT. Translated, it gives CASSVQGSPLHF. Full variable domain (outside the CDR3, taken from reference TRBV9 and TRBJ1-6): DSGVTQTPKHLITATGQRVTLRCSPRSGDLSVYWYQQSLDQGLQFLIQYYNGEERAKGNILERFSAQQFPDLHSELNLSSLELGDSALYFCASSVQGSPLHFGNGTRLTVT.

This chain uses TRBV24-1 with TRBJ1-2; D gene ambiguous. Trimming shortened V by 4 bases and J by 2 bases, and 10 bases separated the two germline ends. From germline, CDR1 is KGHDR and CDR2 SFDVKD. The CDR3 runs 14 residues. The CDR3 bases are TGTGCCACCAGTGAGGGTCGGGAAAACTATGGCTACACCTTC. This translates into CATSEGRENYGYTF.

In nucleotides, the CDR3 is TGCGCCAGCAGCCAAGATCTGGGTAGGAGGCAGCCCCAGCATTTT. It encodes CASSQDLGRRQPQHF. V and J are TRBV4-3 and TRBJ1-5, with D unclear. The V gene lost 0 bases and the J gene lost 7 bases, with 13 bases spanning the gap. This CDR3 contains 15 residues. From germline, CDR1 is LGHNA and CDR2 YSLEER.

This chain uses TRBV6-1 with TRBJ1-1; D might be TRBD1 (5 bases). The germline V gene encodes CDR1 MNHNS and CDR2 SASEGT. This CDR3 has 16 amino acids. Trimming took off 6 bases at V and 3 bases at J, with 20 bases between the two ends. This CDR3 is CASSPQRQGWYTEAFF. CDR3 in DNA: TGTGCCAGCAGCCCCCAGCGGCAGGGTTGGTACACTGAAGCTTTCTTT.

This clonotype was detected a few times. The rearrangement joins TRBV18 to TRBJ2-1; D not certain. CDR1 is KGHSH, CDR2 LQKENI, per germline. V was clipped by 3 bases and J by 7 bases, with 7 bases between them. The CDR3 has 12 amino acids. The CDR3 region is CASSPVGNEQFF. CDR3 in DNA: TGTGCCAGCTCACCTGTGGGTAATGAGCAGTTCTTC.

For the CDR3, the DNA is TGTGCCAGCAGCCAAGGAAGGATACTCTTGGATGAGCAGTTCTTC. This gives the protein CASSQGRILLDEQFF. V gene TRBV14 combines with J gene TRBJ2-1; D not resolved. The V and J ends lost 1 base and 8 bases respectively, with 15 bases between them. Germline loops: CDR1 SGHDN, CDR2 FVKESK. CDR3 size: 15 residues.

This CDR3 is CASGRTSGGADTQYF. The CDR3, as DNA: TGTGCCAGCGGCCGGACTAGCGGGGGGGCAGATACGCAGTATTTT. The V gene is TRBV6-4, the J gene TRBJ2-3; 15 nucleotides match TRBD2. V lost 8 bases, J lost 4 bases, and 4 bases stayed unmatched. This CDR3 contains 15 residues. CDR1 and CDR2 from the germline V gene are MRHNA and SNTAGT.

This clonotype was recorded many times. The chain uses TRBV5-1 and TRBJ2-7, with D tentatively TRBD2 (8 bases). V was cut by 6 bases and J by 6 bases, with 16 bases left in between. In germline, CDR1 is SGHRS, CDR2 YFSETQ. This CDR3 is 13 amino acids long. Written as DNA, the CDR3 is TGCGCCAGCAAGGAGGGGGCGGGAGGCGAGCAGTACTTC. It encodes CASKEGAGGEQYF.

This clonotype has at least ten counts. V usage is TRBV5-1 and J usage is TRBJ2-1, with 11 bases matching TRBD2. Losses at the gene ends were 2 bases for V and 5 bases for J; bases not matched to a gene: 6. This CDR3 has 16 amino acids. The germline V gene has CDR1 SGHRS and CDR2 YFSETQ. In nucleotides, the CDR3 is TGCGCCAGCAGCTTTAGCGGGGGGGCCCTCGACAATGAGCAGTTCTTC. Protein product: CASSFSGGALDNEQFF.

The table lists this clonotype with many counts. The chain links TRBV4-2 to TRBJ2-3; 9 bases are a match to TRBD1. J gave up 4 bases and V 0 bases, and 5 bases lay outside the gene matches. This CDR3 has 16 residues. Per the germline V gene, CDR1 is LGHNA and CDR2 is YNFKEQ. As DNA, the CDR3 is TGTGCCAGCAGCCAAGACTCGACAGGGGGGCCAGATACGCAGTATTTT. Protein product: CASSQDSTGGPDTQYF.